A selection of T cell receptor beta chains follows, all from one sample in a study of T cells in Graves' hyperthyroidism and ophthalmopathy. Each CDR3 protein is one row after TCRdb ran MiXCR on the multiplex PCR reads. The table shows more than 650,000 distinct CDR3 sequences, with 12% to 15% occurring only once. Sequenced: blood. The source of these receptors is a woman younger than 35 with Graves' hyperthyroidism. Each CDR3 is given with its conserved first and last residue. The D gene is left open where the match is weak. Expanded clones get a size class; other rows say once, few or many, or leave the size out.

>TRBD2|TRBV20-1|14|many|TRBJ2-1
TGCAGTGCTAGAGATGAGAGACTAGCCAATGAGCAGTTCTTC
CSARDERLANEQFF
>-|TRBV18|15|-|TRBJ2-2
TGTGCCAGCTCACCCGCCCCGGGGTTGCCCGGGGAGCTGTTTTTT
CASSPAPGLPGELFF
>-|TRBV24-1|14|-|TRBJ1-1
TGTGCCACCCGCCGGGGGGGGGGCCAGACTGAAGCTTTCTTT
CATRRGGGQTEAFF
>TRBD1|TRBV20-1|15|many|TRBJ1-5
TGCAGTGCTAGGGGACAGGGCGGCAGCAATCAGCCCCAGCATTTT
CSARGQGGSNQPQHF
>-|TRBV3-1|14|few|TRBJ2-3
TGTGCCAGCAGCCTCGTCACGTCGGGAGATACGCAGTATTTT
CASSLVTSGDTQYF
>-|TRBV2|13|-|TRBJ1-5
TGTGCCGGCAGGTTCTCAAATCGTCAGCCCCAGCATTTT
CAGRFSNRQPQHF
>-|TRBV4-1|11|-|TRBJ2-1
TGCGCCAGCAGCCAATGGGATGAGCAGTTCTTC
CASSQWDEQFF
>-|TRBV7-9|17|-|TRBJ1-5
TGTGCCAGCAGCTTAGCGAGAGGCCCCGGACCCAATCAGCCCCAGCATTTT
CASSLARGPGPNQPQHF
>TRBD2|TRBV29-1|14|-|TRBJ2-2
TGCAGCGGTCTAGCGGGGTGGAACACCGGGGAGCTGTTTTTT
CSGLAGWNTGELFF
>TRBD1|TRBV18|15|few|TRBJ1-4
TGTGCCAGCTCACCCGGGACGGCCAGGGGGGAAAAACTGTTTTTT
CASSPGTARGEKLFF
>TRBD2|TRBV6-5|18|many|TRBJ2-1
TGTGCCAGCAGTTACTCGCCCGTAGCGGGAGGGATGAACAATGAGCAGTTCTTC
CASSYSPVAGGMNNEQFF
>TRBD1|TRBV7-8|13|-|TRBJ1-1
TGTGCCACCAGCCAGGGGGAGAACACTGAAGCTTTCTTT
CATSQGENTEAFF
>-|TRBV20-1|13|-|TRBJ2-1
TGCAGTGCTAGTCCCGGGGTCTACAATGAGCAGTTCTTC
CSASPGVYNEQFF
>-|TRBV7-6|14|-|TRBJ2-1
TGTGCCAGCAGCTTAGAGAGGGGTCTATACGAGCAGTTCTTC
CASSLERGLYEQFF
>-|TRBV28|15|few|TRBJ2-7
TGTGCCAGCAGTTTAGGGGACGGTGTTGGGTACGAGCAGTACTTC
CASSLGDGVGYEQYF
>-|TRBV27|14|-|TRBJ2-3
TGTGCCAGCAGGACCCGTCCCAACACAGATACGCAGTATTTT
CASRTRPNTDTQYF
>TRBD1|TRBV12-3/TRBV12-4|15|many|TRBJ2-5
TGTGCCAGCAGTCCCCGGACAGGCAACAAAGAGACCCAGTACTTC
CASSPRTGNKETQYF
>-|TRBV5-4|15|-|TRBJ2-5
TGTGCCAGCAGCTTTCCTTACAGGGCCCAAGAGACCCAGTACTTC
CASSFPYRAQETQYF
>-|TRBV6-2/TRBV6-3|16|many|TRBJ2-1
TGTGCCAGCAGTTACTCGTCCCTTGCTGCCTACAATGAGCAGTTCTTC
CASSYSSLAAYNEQFF
>TRBD1|TRBV4-2|16|many|TRBJ1-2
TGTGCCAGCAGCCAAGATGTGGCAGGGGGCCTTTATGGCTACACCTTC
CASSQDVAGGLYGYTF
>TRBD2|TRBV3-1|14|many|TRBJ2-7
TGTGCCAGCCGCAACCGCGGGAGCGGGTACGAGCAGTACTTC
CASRNRGSGYEQYF
>TRBD1|TRBV28|13|many|TRBJ2-7
TGTGCCAGCAGCTGGGACAGGGGGAACGAGCAGTACTTC
CASSWDRGNEQYF
>-|TRBV2|16|few|TRBJ2-3
TGTGCCAGCAGCTTTCCTCGGGATGCGACCACAGATACGCAGTATTTT
CASSFPRDATTDTQYF
>TRBD1|TRBV11-3|16|-|TRBJ2-1
TGTGCCAGCAGCTTCCCCTGGGACAGGGGATACAATGAGCAGTTCTTC
CASSFPWDRGYNEQFF
>-|TRBV28|12|-|TRBJ1-2
TGTGCCAGCAGTTTCCAGGCCGGGGGCTACACCTTC
CASSFQAGGYTF
>-|TRBV12-3/TRBV12-4|15|-|TRBJ1-3
TGTGCCAGCCGCCCGCCGGCAGGGACTGGAAACACCATATATTTT
CASRPPAGTGNTIYF
>-|TRBV12-3/TRBV12-4|15|many|TRBJ2-5
TGTGCCAGCGCGCTTATCTTATCAAGAGGAGAGACCCAGTACTTC
CASALILSRGETQYF
>-|TRBV30|14|many|TRBJ1-2
TGTGCCTGGAGTCCATTTATGACGGTCTATGGCTACACCTTC
CAWSPFMTVYGYTF
>-|TRBV10-3|12|many|TRBJ2-7
TGTGCCATCGGAACTAGCCGGTACGAGCAGTACTTC
CAIGTSRYEQYF
>TRBD2|TRBV18|14|few|TRBJ2-7
TGTGCCAGCTCACCAACAGCGGGAGTGGGCGAGCAGTACTTC
CASSPTAGVGEQYF
>-|TRBV19|18|-|TRBJ1-5
TGTGCCAGTAGTACAAGGACATACTTCGCCGATAGCAATCAGCCCCAGCATTTT
CASSTRTYFADSNQPQHF
>TRBD1|TRBV5-5|15|-|TRBJ1-4
TGTGCCAGCAGCTCCAGACAGGGCCCTAATGAAAAACTGTTTTTT
CASSSRQGPNEKLFF
>-|TRBV19|15|-|TRBJ2-1
TGTGCCAGTAGTATCAGCCCAGGGGACTACAATGAGCAGTTCTTC
CASSISPGDYNEQFF
>TRBD2|TRBV12-3/TRBV12-4|16|many|TRBJ2-1
TGTGCCAGCAGACCCTCAACTAGCGGGAAGGTCAATGAGCAGTTCTTC
CASRPSTSGKVNEQFF
>-|TRBV3-1|13|few|TRBJ2-7
TGTGCCAGCAGCCAAGGGCCCCCCTACGAGCAGTACTTC
CASSQGPPYEQYF
>-|TRBV30|17|-|TRBJ2-5
TGTGCCTGGAGTGAATCTCTGGCTAGAGGATTCCAAGAGACCCAGTACTTC
CAWSESLARGFQETQYF
>TRBD1|TRBV20-1|17|many|TRBJ1-5
TGCAGTGCTAGAGATTGGGGACAGGGGCCTAGCAATCAGCCCCAGCATTTT
CSARDWGQGPSNQPQHF
>TRBD1|TRBV6-1|14|-|TRBJ2-3
TGTGCCAGCAGGACAGGGGGCTCTGGGGATACGCAGTATTTT
CASRTGGSGDTQYF
>-|TRBV2|14|few|TRBJ1-5
TGTGCCAGCAGTTTCCGGACCCCTAATCAGCCCCAGCATTTT
CASSFRTPNQPQHF
>TRBD2|TRBV2|13|few|TRBJ2-5
TGTGCCAGCAGTGAAGAGTTGCGGGAGGGGTCGTACTTC
CASSEELREGSYF
>TRBD2|TRBV9|16|few|TRBJ2-3
TGTGCCAGCAGCGTAGGGCCAGCGGGATTCACAGATACGCAGTATTTT
CASSVGPAGFTDTQYF
>TRBD2|TRBV20-1|16|-|TRBJ2-1
TGCAGTGCTAGAGATGCGTGGGGGAGGGGCTACAATGAGCAGTTCTTC
CSARDAWGRGYNEQFF
>-|TRBV27|16|many|TRBJ2-1
TGTGCCAGCAGCCCGTCGTGGGGGGGCGTCCACAATGAGCAGTTCTTC
CASSPSWGGVHNEQFF
>TRBD2|TRBV4-3|17|-|TRBJ2-1
TGCGCCAGCAGCCAAGAGACTAGCTTTAATGTGGTAAATGAGCAGTTCTTC
CASSQETSFNVVNEQFF
>TRBD1|TRBV7-9|16|few|TRBJ2-5
TGTGCCAGCAGCCGTCCCTCCGGGACAGGGGGAGAGACCCAGTACTTC
CASSRPSGTGGETQYF
>-|TRBV28|14|many|TRBJ2-5
TGTGCCAGCAGTCCCCCAGGGGCCCAAGAGACCCAGTACTTC
CASSPPGAQETQYF
>-|TRBV6-1|14|-|TRBJ2-3
TGTGCCAGCAGAAATCCCGCCGGGGGGCCTCGGGAGTATTTT
CASRNPAGGPREYF
>TRBD2|TRBV20-1|18|many|TRBJ2-2
TGCAGTGCTAGAGCGTTGACTAGCGGGAGCGCGAACACCGGGGAGCTGTTTTTT
CSARALTSGSANTGELFF
>-|TRBV11-3|15|many|TRBJ2-1
TGTGCCAGCAGCTTAATTGTGGGGTCGGAGAATGAGCAGTTCTTC
CASSLIVGSENEQFF
>-|TRBV24-1|18|once|TRBJ2-6
TGTGCCCCCCGAGGGGAAAAAGAGTTGAGCTCTGGGGCCAACGTCCTGACTTTC
CAPRGEKELSSGANVLTF
>TRBD1|TRBV29-1|14|few|TRBJ1-1
TGCAGCGCTGGGTCGACAGGGGGGTACACTGAAGCTTTCTTT
CSAGSTGGYTEAFF
>-|TRBV9|13|few|TRBJ2-1
TGTGCCAGTGGCTTGGGATCCTACAATGAGCAGTTCTTC
CASGLGSYNEQFF
>TRBD1|TRBV19|14|-|TRBJ2-7
TGTGCCAGTAGTTTACAGGGGGTCCTCCACGAGCAGTACTTC
CASSLQGVLHEQYF
>TRBD2|TRBV10-3|15|many|TRBJ2-1
TGTGCCATCAGTGATCGGGGGGTAGCCTACAATGAGCAGTTCTTC
CAISDRGVAYNEQFF
>-|TRBV27|15|-|TRBJ1-1
TGTGCCAGCACTACGTTGCGGGGGGAGAACACTGAAGCTTTCTTT
CASTTLRGENTEAFF
>-|TRBV27|14|-|TRBJ2-7
TGTGCCAGCAGTTTTCTACGGGACCCCTACGAGCAGTACTTC
CASSFLRDPYEQYF
>-|TRBV27|13|many|TRBJ1-2
TGTGCCAGCAGTCGCCCCGGGCTGTCTGGCTACACCTTC
CASSRPGLSGYTF